The rows below give T cell receptor beta chains drawn from one sample of a study of OX40 agonist ivuxolimab in advanced cancers. Only in-frame clones appear in the TCRdb table, and some are missing; sequencing was by immunoSEQ multiplex PCR. Here the sample spans around 19,000 clones, approximately 90% being singletons. The source was CD4+ or CD8+ T cells sorted from blood, collected in a trial of the OX40 agonist ivuxolimab. Receptors originate from an adult with an advanced solid tumor such as melanoma, head and neck, liver or kidney cancer. Both conserved end residues are part of each CDR3. The order of the fields is J gene, clone size, D gene, V gene, CDR3 protein, CDR3 DNA. The D gene is left open where the match is weak. Size is stated for part of the rows, as once, few or many counts, or as a class when the clone is expanded.

TRBJ2-1 | NA | TRBD2 | TRBV27 | CASSLFAGGPQTNEQFF | TGTGCCAGCAGTTTATTCGCGGGAGGGCCACAGACCAATGAGCAGTTCTTC
TRBJ2-3 | NA | NA | TRBV27 | CASSLGAGRTDTQYF | TGTGCCAGCAGTTTAGGGGCAGGGCGGACAGATACGCAGTATTTT
TRBJ2-2 | NA | NA | TRBV27 | CASSLSFAGELFF | TGTGCCAGCAGTTTAAGTTTCGCCGGGGAGCTGTTTTTT
TRBJ2-1 | NA | NA | TRBV7-7 | CASSPGAGTYEQFF | TGTGCTAGCAGCCCTGGGGCGGGAACCTATGAGCAGTTCTTC
TRBJ2-7 | NA | NA | TRBV27 | CASKLTWTYVGEYF | TGTGCCAGTAAACTAACGTGGACCTACGTGGGGGAGTACTTC
TRBJ1-5 | NA | NA | TRBV6-5 | CASSSTAIMPQHF | TGTGCCAGCAGTTCGACAGCTATCATGCCCCAGCATTTT
TRBJ1-1 | NA | NA | TRBV6-1 | CASSEFLGRGAFF | TGTGCCAGCAGTGAGTTTTTAGGAAGAGGAGCTTTCTTT
TRBJ2-1 | NA | TRBD2 | TRBV29-1 | CSVPGLAEVFF | TGCAGCGTACCAGGACTAGCGGAGGTGTTCTTC
TRBJ2-2 | NA | TRBD2 | TRBV9 | CASSLGTSSTGELFF | TGTGCCAGCAGCCTCGGGACTAGCAGTACGGGGGAGCTGTTTTTT
TRBJ1-3 | NA | NA | TRBV18 | CASYLPEVPGNTIYF | TGTGCCAGCTACCTACCGGAGGTTCCTGGAAACACCATATATTTT
TRBJ2-1 | few | NA | TRBV6-1 | CASRELVPYNEQFF | TGTGCCAGCAGAGAACTAGTACCCTACAATGAGCAGTTCTTC
TRBJ2-2 | NA | NA | TRBV7-8 | CASSGGEVGTGELFF | TGTGCCAGCAGTGGAGGGGAGGTGGGCACCGGGGAGCTGTTTTTT
TRBJ1-5 | NA | NA | TRBV27 | CASSAYSNQPQHF | TGTGCCAGCAGTGCATACAGCAATCAGCCCCAGCATTTT
TRBJ2-3 | NA | TRBD2 | TRBV9 | CASSVSGVADTQYF | TGTGCCAGCAGCGTCAGCGGGGTAGCAGATACGCAGTATTTT
TRBJ2-2 | NA | NA | TRBV11-2 | CASSSGGTGLIELFF | TGTGCCAGCAGCTCCGGGGGGACAGGACTAATTGAGCTGTTTTTT
TRBJ2-6 | NA | NA | TRBV5-6 | CASSPGPLSGANVLTF | TGTGCCAGCAGCCCTGGACCGCTCTCTGGGGCCAACGTCCTGACTTTC
TRBJ2-2 | NA | TRBD1 | TRBV27 | CASSSRTGRAGELFF | TGTGCCAGCAGTTCCCGGACAGGGCGGGCCGGGGAGCTGTTTTTT